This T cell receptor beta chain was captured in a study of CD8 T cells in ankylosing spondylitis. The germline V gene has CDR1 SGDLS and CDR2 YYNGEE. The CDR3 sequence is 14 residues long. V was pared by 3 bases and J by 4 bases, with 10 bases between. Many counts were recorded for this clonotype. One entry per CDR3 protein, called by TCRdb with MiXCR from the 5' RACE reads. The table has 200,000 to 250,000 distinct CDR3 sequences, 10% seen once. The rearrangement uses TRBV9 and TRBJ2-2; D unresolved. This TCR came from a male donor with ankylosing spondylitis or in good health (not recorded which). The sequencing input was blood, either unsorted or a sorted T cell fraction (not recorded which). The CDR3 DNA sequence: TGTGCCAGCAGCGCCCTGGGGATCACCGGGGAGCTGTTTTTT. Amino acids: CASSALGITGELFF. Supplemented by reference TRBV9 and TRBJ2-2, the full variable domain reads DSGVTQTPKHLITATGQRVTLRCSPRSGDLSVYWYQQSLDQGLQFLIQYYNGEERAKGNILERFSAQQFPDLHSELNLSSLELGDSALYFCASSALGITGELFFGEGSRLTVL.